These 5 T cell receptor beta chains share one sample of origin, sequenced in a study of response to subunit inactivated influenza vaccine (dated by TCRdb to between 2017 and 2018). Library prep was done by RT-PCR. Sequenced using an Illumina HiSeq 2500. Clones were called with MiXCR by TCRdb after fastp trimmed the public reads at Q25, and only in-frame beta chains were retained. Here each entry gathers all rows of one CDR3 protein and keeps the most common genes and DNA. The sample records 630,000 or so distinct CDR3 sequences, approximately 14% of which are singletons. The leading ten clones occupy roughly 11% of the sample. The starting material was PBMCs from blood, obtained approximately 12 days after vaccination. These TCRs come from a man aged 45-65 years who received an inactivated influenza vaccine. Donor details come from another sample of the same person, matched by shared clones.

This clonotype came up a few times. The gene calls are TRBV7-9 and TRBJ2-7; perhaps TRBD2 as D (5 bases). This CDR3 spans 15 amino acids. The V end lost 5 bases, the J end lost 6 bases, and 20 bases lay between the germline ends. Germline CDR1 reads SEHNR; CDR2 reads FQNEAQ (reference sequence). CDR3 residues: CASSPFAGAEGEQYF. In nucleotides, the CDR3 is TGTGCCAGCAGCCCATTCGCGGGTGCGGAAGGCGAGCAGTACTTC.

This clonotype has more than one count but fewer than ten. The CDR3 DNA follows: TGTGCCAGCTCACCACCCGGGACCGTGGCCAACGTCCTGACTTTC. Protein: CASSPPGTVANVLTF. The chain employs TRBV18 and TRBJ2-6; the D call may be TRBD1 or TRBD2 (5 bases each). The CDR3 totals 15 residues. Germline V lookup: CDR1 KGHSH, CDR2 LQKENI. Deletions cut 0 bases from V and 6 bases from J, with 9 bases between.

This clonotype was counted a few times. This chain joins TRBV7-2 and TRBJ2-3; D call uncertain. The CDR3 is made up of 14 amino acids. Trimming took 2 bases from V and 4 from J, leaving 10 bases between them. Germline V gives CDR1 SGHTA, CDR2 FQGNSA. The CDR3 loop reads CASSLNSPPDTQYF. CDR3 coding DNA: TGTGCCAGCAGCTTAAATAGTCCCCCAGATACGCAGTATTTT.

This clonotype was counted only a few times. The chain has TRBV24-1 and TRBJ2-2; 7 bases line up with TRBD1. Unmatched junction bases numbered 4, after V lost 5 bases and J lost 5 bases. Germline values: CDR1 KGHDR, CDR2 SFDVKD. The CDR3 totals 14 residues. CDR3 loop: CATSGPGGTGELFF. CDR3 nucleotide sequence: TGTGCCACCAGTGGGCCAGGGGGAACCGGGGAGCTGTTTTTT.

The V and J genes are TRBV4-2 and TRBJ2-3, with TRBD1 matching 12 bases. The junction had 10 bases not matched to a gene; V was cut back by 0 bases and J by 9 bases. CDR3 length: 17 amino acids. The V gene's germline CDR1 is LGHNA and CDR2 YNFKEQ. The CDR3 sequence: CASSQDNGDRGQGTQYF. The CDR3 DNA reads TGTGCCAGCAGCCAAGATAACGGGGACAGGGGGCAGGGGACGCAGTATTTT.